This TCR beta chain was identified in a study of response to subunit inactivated influenza vaccine. TCRdb fed the RT-PCR reads into MiXCR, producing one record per CDR3 protein. In the table there are about half a million distinct CDR3 sequences, less than 30% of which are singletons. In this sample, this clonotype turned up a few times. The germline V gene has CDR1 SGHRS and CDR2 YFSETQ. This CDR3 is 15 amino acids long. Losses at the gene ends were 4 bases for V and 4 bases for J; bases not matched to a gene: 10. J is TRBJ1-1 and V is TRBV5-1; TRBD1 matches 7 bases. This sample comprised CD4+ T cells sorted from PBMCs, obtained roughly 5 days after vaccination. This clonotype was obtained from a man aged 45 to 65 who received an inactivated influenza vaccine. The CDR3 reads CASSDNRAGGTEAFF. The CDR3 nucleotides are TGCGCCAGCAGCGACAACAGGGCAGGGGGCACTGAAGCTTTCTTT.